The 5 T cell receptor beta chains below come from one sample, sequenced in a study of OX40 agonist ivuxolimab in advanced cancers. Assay used: immunoSEQ multiplex PCR; TCRdb lists only in-frame clones, some missing. The data show tens of thousands of clones, over 70% seen once. Sequences were derived from CD4+ or CD8+ T cells sorted from blood, sampled in a trial of the OX40 agonist ivuxolimab. The source of these receptors is an adult with an advanced solid tumor such as melanoma, head and neck, liver or kidney cancer.

The chain couples TRBV6-1 to TRBJ2-5; unclear D gene. The CDR3 runs 13 residues. Germline CDR1 is MNHNS and CDR2 is SASEGT. Trimming removed 6 bases at V and 10 bases at J, with 18 bases between. In nucleotides, the CDR3 is TGTGCCAGCAGCCCCACCGCCAGCAGTGGCCAGTACTTC. Its translation is CASSPTASSGQYF.

The chain joins TRBV10-3 to TRBJ1-2; D remains ambiguous. Per the germline V gene, CDR1 is ENHRY and CDR2 is SYGVKD. V lost 7 bases and J lost 5, with 11 bases in between. The CDR3 totals 12 residues. The CDR3 DNA sequence: TGTGCCATCACCCGGACGGGGTATGGCTACACCTTC. It is translated as CAITRTGYGYTF.

The chain combines TRBV6-1 with TRBJ2-3; possible D gene TRBD1, 6 bases. Germline loops: CDR1 MNHNS, CDR2 SASEGT. CDR3 length equals 15 residues. V lost 5 bases and J 3 bases, leaving 15 bases between the germline ends. The CDR3 loop reads CASSTGPQGTDTQYF. Here the CDR3 DNA reads TGTGCCAGCAGTACGGGGCCCCAGGGGACAGATACGCAGTATTTT.

The chain couples TRBV5-4 to TRBJ2-4; D is uncertain. V was cut by 4 bases and J by 0 bases, with 11 bases left in between. Germline V gene lookup returns CDR1 SGHNT and CDR2 YYREEE (reference sequence). The CDR3 contains 15 residues. The CDR3 loop reads CASSHDPVAKNIQYF. DNA of the CDR3: TGTGCCAGCAGCCACGACCCCGTAGCCAAAAACATTCAGTACTTC.

V is TRBV2 and J is TRBJ1-3, with a possible D match to TRBD1 (5 bases). CDR1 is SNHLY, CDR2 FYNNEI, per germline. The CDR3 contains 16 residues. Trimming removed 0 bases from V and 3 bases from J, with 12 bases in between. CDR3 sequence: CASSEAWARGGNTIYF. CDR3 coding DNA: TGTGCCAGCAGTGAAGCCTGGGCAAGGGGTGGAAACACCATATATTTT. The full variable domain, rest sourced from reference TRBV2 and TRBJ1-3, is EPEVTQTPSHQVTQMGQEVILRCVPISNHLYFYWYRQILGQKVEFLVSFYNNEISEKSEIFDDQFSVERPDGSNFTLKIRSTKLEDSAMYFCASSEAWARGGNTIYFGEGSWLTVV.